This T cell receptor (beta chain) was observed in a study of T cells in localized non-small cell lung cancer. The assay was immunoSEQ multiplex PCR, and TCRdb's table has in-frame clones only and misses some. The sample carries approximately 140,000 clones, 80% to 90% recorded once. Per the germline V gene, CDR1 is MNHEY and CDR2 is SVGAGI. This CDR3 region has 13 residues. Trimming left V 0 bases short and J 4 bases short, with 7 bases between. Sample: peripheral blood, taken before any cancer treatment. The chain recombines TRBV6-5 with TRBJ2-7, with unresolved D. The clonotype comes from an older female donor with stage I lung adenocarcinoma. In nucleotides, the CDR3 is TGTGCCAGCAGTTACTCTCAGCAGTACGAGCAGTACTTC. Translation: CASSYSQQYEQYF.